This T cell receptor (beta chain) is from a study of shared clonotypes between healthy human individuals. The study's findings and limits: An expected dependence of interdonor clonotype sharing on sequencing depth was noted. Sampling was confined to blood; repertoires within tissues likely differ. Non-shared clonotypes showed lower generation probabilities than clonotypes common to all four donors.

Trimming took 6 bases from V and 1 from J, leaving 10 bases between them. Germline V gene lookup returns CDR1 SQVTM and CDR2 ANQGSEA. CDR3 length: 13 residues. With regard to this clone: The antigen is unknown.

The authors distributed each subset's genomic DNA evenly over several immunoSEQ plates. The table came from immunoSEQ multiplex PCR; TCRdb's copy has only in-frame clones and leaves some out. The repertoire holds 190,000 or so clones, with about 66% as singletons. The rearrangement links TRBV29-1 to TRBJ1-3; D possibly corresponds to TRBD1 (5 bases). The sequence came from a man aged 25 to 45 in good health. Sequencing was performed on memory CD4+ T cells sorted from blood. The subset denotes: CD45RA-negative fraction. Here the CDR3 DNA reads TGCAGCGTAGCGACAGCATCTGGAAACACCATATATTTT. Protein product: CSVATASGNTIYF.